One and the same sample provided the 22 T cell receptor beta chains below, sequenced in a study of CD8 T cells in ankylosing spondylitis. The study, taken as a whole, reports: Within ankylosing spondylitis blood, a TCR beta motif made up of several highly homologous variants appeared to be characteristic.

MiXCR, run by TCRdb on the 5' RACE reads, gives a single entry per CDR3 protein. The table lists 650,000 to 800,000 distinct CDR3 sequences, over 15% of them singletons. These receptors lack a known antigen. Sequencing was performed on blood, either unsorted or a sorted T cell fraction (not recorded which). These receptors all come from a male donor with ankylosing spondylitis.

There are many counts of this clonotype. The CDR3 loop reads CASSHLQGTQYF. In DNA, the CDR3 is TGTGCCAGCAGCCACCTACAGGGTACGCAGTATTTT. The chain has TRBV7-9 and TRBJ2-3; a possible D gene is TRBD1 (6 bases). V was trimmed by 5 bases and J by 8 bases, leaving 11 bases between them. The CDR3 runs to 12 residues. CDR1 and CDR2 from the germline V gene are SEHNR and FQNEAQ (reference sequence). Variable domain in full (rest from reference TRBV7-9 and TRBJ2-3): DTGVSQNPRHKITKRGQNVTFRCDPISEHNRLYWYRQTLGQGPEFLTYFQNEAQLEKSRLLSDRFSAERPKGSFSTLEIQRTEQGDSAMYLCASSHLQGTQYFGPGTRLTVL.

This clonotype was seen a handful of times. This chain uses TRBV12-3 or TRBV12-4 with TRBJ2-4; 7 bases fit TRBD1. V dropped 5 bases and J dropped 7; count of bases not matched to a gene: 5. This CDR3 is 13 amino acids long. The chain's CDR3 is CASSGDSTNIQYF. Here the CDR3 DNA reads TGTGCCAGCAGTGGGGACAGTACGAACATTCAGTACTTC.

This chain's CDR3 is CSVFWETQYF. DNA of the CDR3: TGCAGTGTTTTTTGGGAGACCCAGTACTTC. This chain joins TRBV20-1 and TRBJ2-5; no clear D gene. Trimming pared 7 bases from V and 5 bases from J, leaving 8 bases between. In germline, CDR1 is DFQATT, CDR2 SNEGSKA (reference sequence). This CDR3 comprises 10 residues.

There are a few counts of this clonotype. The CDR3 loop is CASSPGTRGHEQYF. The CDR3 nucleotides read TGTGCCAGCTCACCGGGGACTAGGGGCCACGAGCAGTACTTC. The gene calls are TRBV18 and TRBJ2-7; 8 nucleotides match TRBD2. The CDR3 is 14 amino acids. The ends lost 3 bases at V and 5 bases at J; junction bases unmatched: 6. Germline V CDR1 and CDR2: KGHSH, LQKENI.

This clonotype was observed a handful of times. The gene calls are TRBV7-9 and TRBJ2-1, with 15 positions matching TRBD2. The V gene's germline CDR1 is SEHNR and CDR2 FQNEAQ (reference sequence). V trimming: 5 bases; J trimming: 10 bases; junction bases outside the gene matches: 6. The CDR3 sequence is 15 residues long. CDR3 sequence: CASSAGLAGGGEQFF. The CDR3 DNA sequence: TGTGCCAGCAGCGCCGGACTAGCGGGAGGGGGGGAGCAGTTCTTC.

This clonotype appeared a few times. J is TRBJ2-7 and V is TRBV20-1; 9 positions match TRBD2. Unmatched junction bases numbered 11, after V lost 6 bases and J lost 5 bases. The CDR3 consists of 14 residues. Germline CDR1 reads DFQATT; CDR2 reads SNEGSKA (reference sequence). The DNA for the CDR3 is TGCAGTGCCCCGAGTGCGGGAGGGACCAACGAGCAGTACTTC. The encoded protein is CSAPSAGGTNEQYF.

The rearrangement links TRBV7-2 to TRBJ2-4; D might be TRBD1 or TRBD2, each matching 6 bases. V gave up 5 bases and J gave up 6 bases, with 20 bases separating them. From germline, CDR1 is SGHTA and CDR2 FQGNSA. The CDR3 has 16 amino acids. Here the CDR3 DNA reads TGTGCCAGCAGCCTAGGGGGACTCCGCCGCCCAAACATTCAGTACTTC. As protein: CASSLGGLRRPNIQYF.

This clonotype was observed a handful of times. V gene TRBV12-3 or TRBV12-4 combines with J gene TRBJ2-1; D tentatively fits TRBD1 or TRBD2 (5 bases each). V was clipped by 2 bases and J by 6 bases, with 23 bases between them. The CDR3 is made up of 18 amino acids. CDR3 in DNA: TGTGCCAGCAGTTTATCCTACTTGAGCGGACAAAGACGCAATGAGCAGTTCTTC. Protein product: CASSLSYLSGQRRNEQFF.

This chain uses TRBV7-9 with TRBJ1-2, with 7 bases fitting TRBD1. The CDR3 is 14 residues long. Germline loops: CDR1 SEHNR, CDR2 FQNEAQ (reference sequence). Trimming at V came to 5 bases and at J to 5 bases, leaving 8 bases not matched to a gene. CDR3 loop: CASSGTGEFYGYTF. The CDR3 DNA reads as TGTGCCAGCAGCGGCACAGGGGAATTTTATGGCTACACCTTC.

This clonotype occurred a few times. The CDR3 bases are TGCAGCGTTGACACGGAACGAGCTTTCTTT. This gives the protein CSVDTERAFF. J is TRBJ1-1 and V is TRBV29-1; D uncertain. V lost 3 bases and J lost 10, with 9 bases in between. The CDR3 spans 10 residues. Germline loops: CDR1 SQVTM, CDR2 ANQGSEA.

The chain employs TRBV12-3 or TRBV12-4 and TRBJ1-4, with TRBD1 matching over 9 bases. This CDR3 has 15 residues. The junction had 2 bases not matched to a gene; V was cut back by 1 base and J by 5 bases. CDR3 region: CASSLGDRANEKLFF. The DNA of the CDR3 is TGTGCCAGCAGTTTAGGGGACAGGGCCAATGAAAAACTGTTTTTT.

The chain is built from TRBV5-1 and TRBJ1-1; TRBD1 might be the D (6 bases). Trimming shortened V by 0 bases and J by 1 base, and 16 bases separated the two germline ends. The CDR3 spans 17 residues. Looked up from germline, CDR1 is SGHRS and CDR2 is YFSETQ. CDR3 sequence (DNA): TGCGCCAGCAGCTTGGTCCCCTCGGGAGGGGGGAACACTGAAGCTTTCTTT. Residues: CASSLVPSGGGNTEAFF.

This clonotype came up a few times. This chain uses TRBV7-9 with TRBJ2-4; D gene unclear. The germline V gene has CDR1 SEHNR and CDR2 FQNEAQ (reference sequence). Trimming cost V 0 bases and J 3 bases, with 9 bases left between them. This CDR3 is built from 15 residues. CDR3 in DNA: TGTGCCAGCAGCTTAGCGCCGGAAGACAAAAACATTCAGTACTTC. Translation: CASSLAPEDKNIQYF. Complete variable domain (other parts from reference TRBV7-9 and TRBJ2-4): DTGVSQNPRHKITKRGQNVTFRCDPISEHNRLYWYRQTLGQGPEFLTYFQNEAQLEKSRLLSDRFSAERPKGSFSTLEIQRTEQGDSAMYLCASSLAPEDKNIQYFGAGTRLSVL.

A few counts support this clonotype. This chain joins TRBV27 and TRBJ2-1, with 8 bases identical to TRBD2. CDR3 length equals 13 residues. After removal of 10 bases from V and 2 bases from J, the junction contained 4 bases not matched to a gene. Germline CDR1 and CDR2: MNHEY and SMNVEV (reference sequence). This CDR3 is CATALAAYNEQFF. The CDR3 DNA sequence: TGTGCCACCGCACTAGCGGCCTACAATGAGCAGTTCTTC.

The rearrangement uses TRBV19 and TRBJ1-1; no firm D call. Germline CDR1 reads LNHDA; CDR2 reads SQIVND (reference sequence). The CDR3 loop spans 15 amino acids. V dropped 5 bases and J dropped 1 base, with 14 bases sitting between them. CDR3 amino acids: CASSSRTGSNTEAFF. CDR3 DNA sequence: TGTGCCAGTAGTTCAAGGACGGGGTCGAACACTGAAGCTTTCTTT.

This clonotype was seen more than once but under ten times. J is TRBJ2-1 and V is TRBV6-5; D possibly matches TRBD1 or TRBD2 (5 bases each). The CDR3 runs 14 residues. The germline gives CDR1 MNHEY, CDR2 SVGAGI. Deletions cut 0 bases from V and 12 bases from J, with 15 bases between. CDR3 loop: CASSYSEAQGVQFF. For the CDR3, the DNA is TGTGCCAGCAGTTACTCGGAGGCCCAAGGGGTGCAGTTCTTC.

The sample holds a few counts of this clonotype. This chain connects TRBV7-6 to TRBJ1-1, with D tentatively TRBD1 (6 bases). Between the trimmed V and J ends, which lost 3 bases and 0 bases, there was a span of 23 bases. CDR3 size: 19 residues. In germline, CDR1 is SGHVS, CDR2 FNYEAQ. The CDR3 coding sequence is TGTGCCAGCAGCTTTCCTCGGGGGGGCAGGGAGGGCATGAACACTGAAGCTTTCTTT. Translated, it gives CASSFPRGGREGMNTEAFF.

The chain employs TRBV29-1 and TRBJ2-5; D is uncertain. Germline CDR1 SQVTM, CDR2 ANQGSEA. Trimming pared 6 bases from V and 3 bases from J, leaving 14 bases between. CDR3 length: 13 residues. The CDR3 DNA reads TGCAGCGTCGCTCTTCCCGGAAAAGAGACCCAGTACTTC. Encoded protein: CSVALPGKETQYF.

The chain combines TRBV5-5 with TRBJ2-4; the D gene is possibly TRBD2 (6 bases). Germline V gives CDR1 SGHKS, CDR2 YYEKEE (reference sequence). There are 13 residues in the CDR3. Trimming stripped 4 bases from V and 8 bases from J, with 13 bases between. The CDR3 sequence is CASSPRTGDIQYF. CDR3 DNA: TGTGCCAGCAGCCCCAGGACGGGGGACATTCAGTACTTC.

This chain links TRBV14 with TRBJ2-5; D might be TRBD1 (6 bases). The germline V gene has CDR1 SGHDN and CDR2 FVKESK. The CDR3 spans 14 residues. The germline V and J ends were trimmed by 4 bases and 1 base, with 10 bases remaining between them. The CDR3: CASSLNRAQETQYF. The CDR3 region has the DNA TGTGCCAGCAGCCTTAACAGGGCCCAAGAGACCCAGTACTTC.

The gene calls are TRBV5-6 and TRBJ2-7; 9 bases fit TRBD1. This CDR3 is built from 16 residues. Germline V gene data show CDR1 as SGHDT and CDR2 as YYEEEE. After removal of 3 bases from V and 5 bases from J, the junction contained 12 bases not matched to a gene. The CDR3 DNA sequence: TGTGCCAGCAGCTGCCTACAGGGGGCCGGTATCCACGAGCAGTACTTC. Translating gives CASSCLQGAGIHEQYF.

This chain links TRBV13 with TRBJ2-1; D is uncertain. Trimming pared 4 bases from V and 6 bases from J, leaving 10 bases between. Germline V CDR1 and CDR2: PRHDT, FYEKMQ (reference sequence). The CDR3 has 13 residues. The CDR3 protein is CASSSSSLNEQFF. In nucleotides, the CDR3 is TGTGCCAGCAGCTCGTCCTCACTCAATGAGCAGTTCTTC. The whole variable domain, filled in from reference TRBV13 and TRBJ2-1, reads AAGVIQSPRHLIKEKRETATLKCYPIPRHDTVYWYQQGPGQDPQFLISFYEKMQSDKGSIPDRFSAQQFSDYHSELNMSSLELGDSALYFCASSSSSLNEQFFGPGTRLTVL.